The rows below give T cell receptor beta chains drawn from one sample of a study of immune evolution from preneoplasia to lung adenocarcinoma. Using immunoSEQ multiplex PCR, the repertoire was profiled, and TCRdb retains in-frame clones only, with some absent. Of over 4,500 clones detected, 85% to 90% appear once; the ten largest clones hold roughly 1.9%. Sequencing used FFPE atypical adenomatous hyperplasia tissue from the lung. These receptors all stem from a person between 65 and 80 years old with lung adenocarcinoma. CDR3s leave out the opening cysteine and the closing phenylalanine or tryptophan. A D gene is named only where the DNA matches it firmly.

TRBJ1-1 - TRBV29-1 SATSASEGGAF
TRBJ2-1 TRBD2 TRBV5-4 ASRSGTSGLSAYNEQF
TRBJ2-3 TRBD2 TRBV15 ATSRDYPSGGTSTDTQY
TRBJ1-3 - TRBV7-9 ASSLAQTPGNTIY
TRBJ2-7 - TRBV30 AWFPEGGKVSEQY
TRBJ2-1 TRBD2 TRBV12-5 ASGPTSGFNEQF
TRBJ2-3 - TRBV9 ASSVVEGATDTQY
TRBJ1-1 - TRBV7-2 ASSLGSAGTEAF
TRBJ2-3 - TRBV6-4 ASSEGGGDSTDTQY
TRBJ2-1 - TRBV25-1 ASSPQGGYNEQF
TRBJ1-5 TRBD1 TRBV7-9 TSSTTGDQPQH
TRBJ1-4 - TRBV11-2 ASSSSGFYEKLF
TRBJ2-2 - TRBV4-2 ASSQPTGELF
TRBJ1-4 - TRBV13 ASSLGGGGEKLF
TRBJ2-2 - TRBV5-1 ASSKVPTVNTGELF
TRBJ1-2 - TRBV6-5 ASSYGPNPGGGYT
TRBJ2-7 - TRBV18 ASSSQGGGYEQY
- - TRBV30 AWSLTDYEQY
TRBJ1-1 TRBD1 TRBV29-1 SVEDPGQEAF
TRBJ1-1 - TRBV20-1 SASPHEAF
TRBJ2-2 TRBD2 TRBV4-1 ASSQGLAGVITGELF
TRBJ1-1 - TRBV7-9 ASSLEALTEAF
TRBJ2-7 - TRBV28 ASTGQGASSGRVIYEQY
TRBJ1-2 - TRBV28 ASSRGGDYGYT
TRBJ1-5 - TRBV19 ASSSGPSNQPQH
TRBJ1-5 - TRBV2 ASTGGTVNQPQH
TRBJ2-3 - TRBV29-1 SVVPQGGDTQY
TRBJ2-5 - TRBV6-5 ASSPRGGGETQY
TRBJ1-5 - TRBV10-3 AISESLQGPGRPQH
TRBJ2-2 TRBD1 TRBV6-1 ASSEAPPSTGVTGELF